Listed below are T cell receptor beta chains from one sample, sequenced in a study of blood T cells in healthy people across ages. MiXCR, applied by TCRdb to the 5' RACE reads, yields one record per CDR3 protein. The table has 1.8 million or so distinct CDR3 sequences, about two fifths seen once. Sample: blood. These receptors were obtained from a human donor in good health. CDR3s include the opening cysteine and the closing phenylalanine or tryptophan. The D gene is left open where the match is weak. The size entry is marked missing in some rows and otherwise reads once, few, many or a size class.

j_call,d_call,clone_size,v_call,cdr3_aa,cdr3_nt
TRBJ2-5,.,few,TRBV7-2,CASSPSGGEGETQYF,TGTGCCAGCAGCCCCTCTGGGGGCGAGGGGGAGACCCAGTACTTC
TRBJ1-2,TRBD1,.,TRBV12-3/TRBV12-4,CASSFRQGFNYGYTF,TGTGCCAGCAGTTTCCGACAGGGATTTAACTATGGCTACACCTTC
TRBJ2-5,.,few,TRBV20-1,CSARVFQGQETQYF,TGCAGTGCTAGAGTTTTTCAGGGCCAAGAGACCCAGTACTTC
TRBJ1-2,.,few,TRBV7-2,CASSFTREQLYGYTF,TGTGCCAGCAGCTTCACCCGGGAGCAGCTCTATGGCTACACCTTC
TRBJ2-4,.,.,TRBV7-2,CASSSTRWAGQLLLAKNIQYF,TGTGCCAGCAGCTCAACTAGGTGGGCAGGGCAACTCCTTTTAGCCAAAAACATTCAGTACTTC
TRBJ2-7,.,.,TRBV28,CASSFVGGYEQYF,TGTGCCAGCAGTTTCGTAGGGGGTTACGAGCAGTACTTC
TRBJ1-1,.,.,TRBV20-1,CSALREGVNTEAFF,TGCAGTGCCCTGCGGGAGGGGGTGAACACTGAAGCTTTCTTT
TRBJ1-1,.,few,TRBV4-3,CASSQGHMGKGTEAFF,TGCGCCAGCAGCCAGGGACATATGGGCAAAGGCACTGAAGCTTTCTTT
TRBJ2-6,.,few,TRBV2,CASIEVTDLSGANVRTF,TGTGCCAGCATTGAGGTGACCGACTTATCTGGGGCCAACGTCCGGACTTTC
TRBJ2-3,.,once,TRBV10-3,CAIHPTEGGGTDTQYF,TGTGCCATCCACCCCACGGAGGGTGGGGGCACAGATACGCAGTATTTT
TRBJ2-1,TRBD1,.,TRBV20-1,CSAQGTGGPTYNEQFF,TGCAGTGCTCAAGGAACAGGGGGCCCAACCTACAATGAGCAGTTCTTC
TRBJ1-1,TRBD1,.,TRBV3-1,CASSGDRYTEAFF,TGTGCCAGCAGCGGGGACAGATACACTGAAGCTTTCTTT
TRBJ1-2,.,few,TRBV6-1,CASSEAAPYRVANYGYTF,TGTGCCAGCAGTGAAGCTGCCCCCTACAGGGTAGCTAACTATGGCTACACCTTC
TRBJ2-1,TRBD1,many,TRBV4-1,CASSQDSGGLYNEQFF,TGCGCCAGCAGCCAAGATTCAGGGGGCCTTTACAATGAGCAGTTCTTC
TRBJ1-2,.,few,TRBV28,CASSYGGGGLYGYTF,TGTGCCAGCAGTTACGGTGGGGGCGGCTTATATGGCTACACCTTC
TRBJ2-7,.,few,TRBV7-2,CASSFGPGSYEQYF,TGTGCCAGCAGCTTTGGCCCTGGGAGCTACGAGCAGTACTTC
TRBJ2-7,TRBD2,.,TRBV20-1,CSARMGGSDHEQYF,TGCAGTGCTAGAATGGGGGGGTCGGACCACGAGCAGTACTTC
TRBJ2-7,.,few,TRBV5-1,CASSLVRGVGYEQYF,TGCGCCAGCAGCTTGGTCCGGGGAGTCGGCTACGAGCAGTACTTC
TRBJ2-3,.,few,TRBV6-1,CASSLEQGIETDTQYF,TGTGCCAGCAGCCTCGAACAGGGAATTGAGACAGATACGCAGTATTTT
TRBJ2-2,TRBD1,.,TRBV25-1,CASSSNLGQGADTGELFF,TGTGCCAGCAGCTCGAATCTGGGACAGGGAGCCGACACCGGGGAGCTGTTTTTT
TRBJ2-3,.,.,TRBV28,CASSWGRAGTTDTQYF,TGTGCCAGCAGTTGGGGGCGAGCGGGGACAACAGATACGCAGTATTTT
TRBJ2-3,TRBD2,.,TRBV5-1,CASSPGLAGPTDTQYF,TGCGCCAGCAGCCCGGGACTAGCGGGACCCACAGATACGCAGTATTTT
TRBJ2-3,.,.,TRBV5-1,CASSLFGPTSTDTQYF,TGCGCCAGCAGCCTATTCGGACCTACTAGCACAGATACGCAGTATTTT
TRBJ2-5,.,.,TRBV2,CASTSAGTGAQYF,TGTGCCAGCACATCCGCGGGGACGGGGGCCCAGTACTTC
TRBJ2-4,.,few,TRBV6-5,CASSYSEDGAKYF,TGTGCCAGCAGTTACTCTGAGGACGGGGCGAAGTACTTC
TRBJ2-7,TRBD2,.,TRBV28,CASSLSGGPTYEQYF,TGTGCCAGCAGTCTTAGCGGGGGGCCAACCTACGAGCAGTACTTC
TRBJ2-3,TRBD1,few,TRBV7-2,CASSLDFGQAADTQYF,TGTGCCAGCAGCTTAGATTTTGGACAGGCCGCGGATACGCAGTATTTT
TRBJ2-2,.,.,TRBV15,CATNTGINTGELFF,TGTGCCACTAATACAGGAATCAACACCGGGGAGCTGTTTTTT
TRBJ2-4,.,once,TRBV7-8,CASSRSTGLNIQYF,TGTGCCAGCAGCCGCTCGACAGGTTTAAACATTCAGTACTTC
TRBJ2-7,TRBD1,.,TRBV5-1,CASSLGDRAEGYEQYF,TGCGCCAGCAGCTTGGGGGACAGGGCGGAAGGGTACGAGCAGTACTTC
TRBJ1-4,.,.,TRBV4-1,CASSLIYPGANEKLFF,TGCGCCAGCAGCCTCATATACCCGGGAGCTAATGAAAAACTGTTTTTT
TRBJ1-4,.,.,TRBV5-1,CASSINSRSGEKLFF,TGCGCCAGCAGCATCAACTCACGCAGCGGGGAAAAACTGTTTTTT
TRBJ2-7,.,few,TRBV7-2,CASSLDTFLYEQYF,TGTGCCAGCAGCTTGGACACGTTCCTTTACGAGCAGTACTTC
TRBJ2-1,TRBD1,.,TRBV29-1,CSVHRGTYEQFF,TGCAGCGTTCACAGGGGTACCTACGAGCAGTTCTTC
TRBJ2-1,TRBD2,few,TRBV15,CATSQTSGGADEQFF,TGTGCCACCAGCCAGACTAGCGGGGGGGCCGATGAGCAGTTCTTC
TRBJ2-7,TRBD2,.,TRBV12-3/TRBV12-4,CASSPGLGREQYF,TGTGCCAGCAGCCCGGGACTAGGGCGCGAGCAGTACTTC
TRBJ1-2,TRBD1,.,TRBV3-1,CASSQDYDRDGYTF,TGTGCCAGCAGCCAAGATTACGACAGGGATGGCTACACCTTC
TRBJ2-1,.,.,TRBV10-3,CAIKSNPKGDEQFF,TGTGCCATCAAGTCAAACCCTAAGGGCGATGAGCAGTTCTTC
TRBJ2-3,.,.,TRBV5-1,CASSMLAIRSTDTQYF,TGCGCCAGCAGTATGCTAGCTATAAGAAGCACAGATACGCAGTATTTT
TRBJ1-2,.,few,TRBV2,CASSGTSRGGYTF,TGTGCCAGCAGTGGGACTTCCCGGGGTGGCTACACCTTC